The 7 T cell receptor beta chains below all came from one sample that was sequenced in a study of blood T cells in healthy people across ages. Together with a sample-barcoded 5' primer, a J-beta primer mix was included in a second PCR lasting roughly 6 to 12 cycles. MiXCR was run by TCRdb on the 5' RACE reads, yielding one entry per CDR3 protein. Among about 1 million distinct CDR3 sequences listed, over 35% were seen once. Sequenced sample: blood. The receptors stem from a woman aged 60 to 75 in good health.

The V and J genes are TRBV6-6 and TRBJ2-2; 7 bases are shared with TRBD2. V trimming: 0 bases; J trimming: 7 bases; junction bases outside the gene matches: 2. The CDR3 sequence is 14 residues long. Germline-derived CDR1 and CDR2 are MNHNY and SVGAGI (reference sequence). CDR3 nucleotide sequence: TGTGCCAGCAGTTACTCAGTAGCGGGCGGGGAGCTGTTTTTT. The encoded protein is CASSYSVAGGELFF.

A remark on this clonotype: This may be a read error: a much more frequent sequence differs by one nucleotide. The chain combines TRBV4-2 with TRBJ2-1; tentative D call: TRBD2 (5 bases). V lost 2 bases, J lost 9 bases, and 14 bases lay in between. This CDR3 spans 14 amino acids. Per the germline V gene, CDR1 is LGHNA and CDR2 is YNFKEQ. The CDR3 spells CASSQKKQRGEQFF. CDR3 sequence (DNA): TGTGCCAGCAGCCAAAAGAAACAACGGGGTGAGCAGTTCTTC.

This sequence joins TRBV27 and TRBJ2-2, with D perhaps assigned TRBD1 or TRBD2 (5 bases each). The CDR3 spans 15 residues. Germline lookup yields CDR1 MNHEY and CDR2 SMNVEV (reference sequence). V lost 7 bases and J 3 bases, leaving 15 bases between the germline ends. This CDR3 is CASISLGTYTGELFF. Here the CDR3 DNA reads TGTGCCAGCATCTCCTTGGGGACCTACACCGGGGAGCTGTTTTTT.

For the CDR3, the DNA is TGCAGTGCTAGCCTTGACTCGACACCCATGAACACTGAAGCTTTCTTT. Translating gives CSASLDSTPMNTEAFF. The chain carries TRBV20-1 and TRBJ1-1; D remains unclear. Germline CDR1 reads DFQATT; CDR2 reads SNEGSKA (reference sequence). The V end lost 3 bases, the J end lost 0 bases, and 17 bases lay between the germline ends. The CDR3 extends over 16 amino acids.

This clonotype appeared a single time. This rearrangement joins TRBV9 to TRBJ2-3; a weak D match, TRBD2 (6 bases). There are 14 residues in the CDR3. The germline V and J ends were trimmed by 5 bases and 1 base, with 11 bases remaining between them. Germline V gene sequence: CDR1 SGDLS, CDR2 YYNGEE. The CDR3 region is CASSRRDRTDTQYF. Written as DNA, the CDR3 is TGTGCCAGCAGTAGGAGGGATCGCACAGATACGCAGTATTTT.

The chain has TRBV10-3 and TRBJ1-5, with a weak D call TRBD1 (6 bases). V gave up 8 bases and J gave up 2 bases, with 13 bases separating them. Germline V gives CDR1 ENHRY, CDR2 SYGVKD. The CDR3 is made up of 14 amino acids. The CDR3 reads CAIAGDSGNQPQHF. Written as DNA, the CDR3 is TGTGCCATCGCAGGGGACTCGGGCAATCAGCCCCAGCATTTT.

The V call is TRBV27, the J call TRBJ2-1, with a tentative D call TRBD2 (6 bases). Between the trimmed V and J ends, which lost 3 bases and 9 bases, there was a span of 24 bases. The CDR3 is made up of 17 amino acids. In germline, CDR1 is MNHEY, CDR2 SMNVEV (reference sequence). This chain's CDR3 is CASSLNNRDSLGREQFF. The DNA for the CDR3 is TGTGCCAGCAGTTTGAACAACCGGGACTCCCTTGGTCGTGAGCAGTTCTTC.